These T cell receptor beta chains were read from a single sample in a study of T cells in Graves' hyperthyroidism and ophthalmopathy. MiXCR, run by TCRdb on the multiplex PCR reads, gives a single entry per CDR3 protein. This table holds 500,000 to 600,000 distinct CDR3 sequences, around 20% found once. The sequencing sample was made of blood. These receptors were taken from a man aged 40-55 years with Graves' ophthalmopathy. CDR3s include the opening cysteine and the closing phenylalanine or tryptophan. The order of the fields is J gene, D gene, clone size, CDR3 length, V gene, CDR3 DNA, CDR3 protein. A D gene is named only where the DNA matches it firmly. Size is stated for part of the rows, as once, few or many counts, or as a class when the clone is expanded.

TRBJ2-2,TRBD2,few,14,TRBV29-1,TGCAGCGGAATCCTAGCGGGAGGCCACGGGGAGCTGTTTTTT,CSGILAGGHGELFF
TRBJ1-1,.,many,16,TRBV6-1,TGTGCCAGCAGTTATTTAGGTCCACAGTCGAACACTGAAGCTTTCTTT,CASSYLGPQSNTEAFF
TRBJ2-1,.,few,17,TRBV5-1,TGCGCCAGCAGCTTTCAGTCACGAATCTTAGGGCACAATGAGCAGTTCTTC,CASSFQSRILGHNEQFF
TRBJ2-1,TRBD2,many,14,TRBV3-1,TGTGCCAGCAAACTAGCGGGAGGGTTCAATGAGCAGTTCTTC,CASKLAGGFNEQFF
TRBJ1-2,TRBD1,few,14,TRBV7-9,TGTGCCAGCAGCTTAAAAGGACAGGACTATGGCTACACCTTC,CASSLKGQDYGYTF
TRBJ2-7,TRBD1,few,15,TRBV5-1,TGCGCCAGCAGCCTCGGGACAGGCAAACCCTACGAGCAGTACTTC,CASSLGTGKPYEQYF
TRBJ2-7,.,many,12,TRBV3-1,TGTGCCAGCAGCCAATCCCGGCGTGGGCAGTACTTC,CASSQSRRGQYF
TRBJ1-6,TRBD1,few,15,TRBV3-1,TGTGCCAGCAGCCGGTCCGGGACAGGGGATTCACCCCTCCACTTT,CASSRSGTGDSPLHF
TRBJ2-7,.,many,15,TRBV29-1,TGCAGCGTTGAAGAGGGACGACTTCTCGGATACGAGCAGTACTTC,CSVEEGRLLGYEQYF
TRBJ2-2,TRBD2,few,16,TRBV28,TGTGCCAGCAGTTTATTACAAGCGGGAGACACCGGGGAGCTGTTTTTT,CASSLLQAGDTGELFF
TRBJ1-1,TRBD1,.,13,TRBV9,TGTGCCAGCAGCGCCTCAGACAGGGGAGAAGCTTTCTTT,CASSASDRGEAFF
TRBJ1-4,.,.,14,TRBV7-8,TGTGCCAGCAGCTTGACAGGCTTAAATGAAAAACTGTTTTTT,CASSLTGLNEKLFF
TRBJ2-6,.,many,16,TRBV5-1,TGCGCCAGCAGCGCCACAGGTCTCTCTGGGGCCAACGTCCTGACTTTC,CASSATGLSGANVLTF
TRBJ2-2,.,.,14,TRBV30,TGTGCCTGGAGTGTAGCAGGTCTGGCCGGGGAGCTGTTTTTT,CAWSVAGLAGELFF
TRBJ2-7,.,few,13,TRBV18,TGTGCCAGCTCACCAGGGGTTCGGGACGAGCAGTACTTC,CASSPGVRDEQYF
TRBJ1-2,.,many,15,TRBV7-2,TGTGCCAGCAGCTTAGTTGACTCCATAAACTATGGCTACACCTTC,CASSLVDSINYGYTF
TRBJ2-1,TRBD2,.,14,TRBV6-2/TRBV6-3,TGTGCCAGCAGTTGGCAGCGGGGGATTAATGAGCAGTTCTTC,CASSWQRGINEQFF
TRBJ2-1,.,few,15,TRBV5-1,TGCGCCAGCAGCTTGGAGCCGCAGGGCAATAATGAGCAGTTCTTC,CASSLEPQGNNEQFF
TRBJ1-2,.,.,13,TRBV19,TGTGCCAGTACTCGTAACAAGGACTATGGCTACACCTTC,CASTRNKDYGYTF
TRBJ2-1,.,.,13,TRBV11-3,TGTGCCAGCAGCTTAGATCAAACAGGGTCCCAGTTCTTC,CASSLDQTGSQFF
TRBJ2-1,.,many,15,TRBV27,TGTGCCAGCAGTGGGGGGGGACAGGTCCTCAATGAGCAGTTCTTC,CASSGGGQVLNEQFF
TRBJ2-7,.,few,15,TRBV5-1,TGCGCCAGCAGCTTAATGACGGGACGAACCTACGAGCAGTACTTC,CASSLMTGRTYEQYF
TRBJ1-5,.,few,16,TRBV19,TGTGCCAGCAACCTCGACACCTCAGGCACGGGTCAGCCCCAGCATTTT,CASNLDTSGTGQPQHF
TRBJ1-4,TRBD1,.,17,TRBV4-1,TGCGCCAGCAGCCATTCCTTCCAGGGGGCAACTAATGAAAAACTGTTTTTT,CASSHSFQGATNEKLFF
TRBJ2-1,.,.,16,TRBV4-1,TGCGCCAGCAGCCAAGATATCGGCGGCTCCTACAATGAGCAGTTCTTC,CASSQDIGGSYNEQFF
TRBJ2-2,TRBD1,many,16,TRBV11-3,TGTGCCAGCAGCCCTGGACAGGGGAGGAACACCGGGGAGCTGTTTTTT,CASSPGQGRNTGELFF
TRBJ1-2,.,few,13,TRBV27,TGTGCCAGCAGCCTAGACGGTAGCTATGGCTACACCTTC,CASSLDGSYGYTF
TRBJ2-1,TRBD2,few,14,TRBV29-1,TGCAGCGTTGAGAGACTAGCGGGTTACAATGAGCAGTTCTTC,CSVERLAGYNEQFF
TRBJ1-6,.,few,14,TRBV9,TGTGCCAGCAGCGTAGTGGCAGTTAATTCACCCCTCCACTTT,CASSVVAVNSPLHF
TRBJ2-3,TRBD2,.,17,TRBV20-1,TGCAGTGCTAGAGATCCCACTACTAGCGGGGGGTCAGATACGCAGTATTTT,CSARDPTTSGGSDTQYF
TRBJ2-5,.,many,16,TRBV27,TGTGCCAGCAATCACACCCCCTTAAATGAAGGGGAGACCCAGTACTTC,CASNHTPLNEGETQYF
TRBJ1-6,.,.,16,TRBV6-1,TGTGCCAGCAGCGCCCAGGGTGGCTCCTATAATTCACCCCTCCACTTT,CASSAQGGSYNSPLHF
TRBJ2-6,.,.,15,TRBV20-1,TGCAGTGCCTGGGACATTGACTCTGGGGCCAACGTCCTGACTTTC,CSAWDIDSGANVLTF
TRBJ2-4,TRBD2,few,16,TRBV11-2,TGTGCCAGCAGCTTAGACCCCGGGACTAGCGGCAGGATTCAGTACTTC,CASSLDPGTSGRIQYF
TRBJ1-6,TRBD1,few,13,TRBV29-1,TGCAGCGTGCGACAGGGATTGGACTCACCCCTCCACTTT,CSVRQGLDSPLHF
TRBJ2-7,.,.,14,TRBV2,TGTGCCAGCAGTGGGGGTCTTAGGCCCTACGAGCAGTACTTC,CASSGGLRPYEQYF
TRBJ1-2,.,.,13,TRBV3-1,TGTGCCAGCAGCCAAGGAGGGTATGGTGGCTACACCTTC,CASSQGGYGGYTF
TRBJ2-5,.,.,13,TRBV5-1,TGCGCCAGCAGCTTCCCTCAATCAGAGACCCAGTACTTC,CASSFPQSETQYF
TRBJ1-1,.,many,11,TRBV5-1,TGCGCCAGCAGCTCGGCCACTGAAGCTTTCTTT,CASSSATEAFF
TRBJ2-7,.,many,12,TRBV27,TGTGCCAGCAGTGGGGAAACCTACGAGCAGTACTTC,CASSGETYEQYF
TRBJ1-1,.,few,16,TRBV3-1,TGTGCCAGCAGCCAAGGAAGGGGCAGGGCGGGGACTGAAGCTTTCTTT,CASSQGRGRAGTEAFF
TRBJ2-5,.,few,15,TRBV29-1,TGCAGCGTTGAAGATCAGCAAACTAGCTTGGAGACCCAGTACTTC,CSVEDQQTSLETQYF
TRBJ2-1,.,many,13,TRBV28,TGTGCTAGTGCTCTGCCCGCCGACAATGAGCAGTTCTTC,CASALPADNEQFF
TRBJ2-1,.,many,12,TRBV24-1,TGTGCCACCAGTGACCCCGGAAATGAGCAGTTCTTC,CATSDPGNEQFF
TRBJ2-1,.,few,12,TRBV15,TGTGCCACCAGCAGTGTTCAACCGATTCAGTTCTTC,CATSSVQPIQFF
TRBJ2-5,TRBD2,few,14,TRBV3-1,TGTGCCAGCAGCCAAGGGGCGGGGGGAGAGACCCAGTACTTC,CASSQGAGGETQYF
TRBJ1-5,.,few,14,TRBV30,TGTGCCTGGAGTGGACAGGATAGCAATCAGCCCCAGCATTTT,CAWSGQDSNQPQHF
TRBJ2-5,TRBD1,.,13,TRBV5-1,TGCGCCAGCAGCCGGGGGACAGGGGAGACCCAGTACTTC,CASSRGTGETQYF
TRBJ1-2,.,many,12,TRBV3-1,TGTGCCAGCAGCACCCCGAACTATGGCTACACCTTC,CASSTPNYGYTF
TRBJ2-1,.,many,14,TRBV7-9,TGTGCCAGCACCCCGGGAGTAGCTTACAATGAGCAGTTCTTC,CASTPGVAYNEQFF